These 30 T cell receptor beta chains came from one sample sequenced in a study of identical twins. In TCRdb, the 5' RACE reads were re-called with MiXCR into one record per CDR3 protein. The repertoire holds about 220,000 distinct CDR3 sequences, with over 8% as singletons. The sequencing sample was made of memory (CD45RO+) T cells sorted from blood. The receptors come from a woman in her late teens or twenties in good health.

J is TRBJ2-3 and V is TRBV5-1; TRBD2 aligns across 9 bases. V dropped 2 bases and J dropped 1; count of bases not matched to a gene: 8. Looked up from germline, CDR1 is SGHRS and CDR2 is YFSETQ. The CDR3 has 17 amino acids. The CDR3 nucleotides read TGCGCCAGCAGCTTATCTCCCCAGCGGGAGGGCACAGATACGCAGTATTTT. Amino acid sequence: CASSLSPQREGTDTQYF.

The V and J genes are TRBV20-1 and TRBJ2-5; D gene uncertain. Germline V gives CDR1 DFQATT, CDR2 SNEGSKA (reference sequence). V lost 2 bases, J lost 5 bases, and 15 bases lay in between. The CDR3 consists of 14 residues. The DNA of the CDR3 is TGCAGTGCTAGACCCATTCAAAACGAGGAGACCCAGTACTTC. Its protein product is CSARPIQNEETQYF.

The CDR3 DNA is TGTGCCAGCTCTTTTGGGACAGCATACACCTTC. Encoded protein: CASSFGTAYTF. The chain links TRBV6-2 or TRBV6-3 to TRBJ1-2; 7 positions match TRBD1. V lost 8 bases to trimming and J lost 11 bases; unmatched junction nucleotides: 8. The CDR3 is 11 amino acids. The germline V gene has CDR1 MNHEY and CDR2 SVGEGT.

This clonotype was detected only a few times. The chain recombines TRBV21-1 with TRBJ1-2. TRBV21-1 counts as a pseudogene. This CDR3 contains 15 residues. DNA of the CDR3: TGTGCCAGCAGCAATTATGAGGCAGCCCTCTATGGCTACACCTTC. This encodes CASSNYEAALYGYTF.

This clonotype was recorded a few times. The chain combines TRBV6-1 with TRBJ2-1, with TRBD2 identical over 7 bases. The germline V gene encodes CDR1 MNHNS and CDR2 SASEGT. V shed 6 bases, J shed 3 bases, and the junction held 8 bases outside the gene matches. CDR3 length equals 15 residues. CDR3 coding DNA: TGTGCCAGCAGACCACGAGCGGGGCACTACAATGAGCAGTTCTTC. This codes for CASRPRAGHYNEQFF.

This clonotype was detected ten times or more. This chain joins TRBV6-4 and TRBJ2-1; D is perhaps TRBD2 (6 bases). The V end lost 3 bases, the J end lost 3 bases, and 6 bases lay between the germline ends. CDR3 length equals 13 residues. The V gene's germline CDR1 is MRHNA and CDR2 SNTAGT. The CDR3 sequence: CASSETSYNEQFF. The CDR3 region has the DNA TGTGCCAGCAGTGAGACTAGCTACAATGAGCAGTTCTTC.

The chain uses TRBV20-1 and TRBJ2-3; tentatively, D is TRBD2 (5 bases). This CDR3 has 14 amino acids. V lost 5 bases and J lost 1, with 13 bases in between. Germline-derived CDR1 and CDR2 are DFQATT and SNEGSKA (reference sequence). This chain's CDR3 is CSAPVVSGTDTQYF. In DNA form, the CDR3 reads TGCAGTGCTCCTGTAGTTAGCGGCACAGATACGCAGTATTTT.

This clonotype was recorded many times. V usage is TRBV14 and J usage is TRBJ2-2; 9 nucleotides match TRBD1. CDR1 SGHDN and CDR2 FVKESK come from the germline V gene. This CDR3 is built from 15 residues. V gave up 1 base and J gave up 5 bases; unmatched junction bases: 2. The CDR3 DNA reads as TGTGCCAGCAGCCAAGGAGACAGGGGGACCGGGGAGCTGTTTTTT. Amino acids: CASSQGDRGTGELFF.

The chain combines TRBV24-1 with TRBJ2-5, with D maybe TRBD2 (5 bases). Germline V gene sequence: CDR1 KGHDR, CDR2 SFDVKD. The CDR3 totals 11 residues. The V end lost 9 bases, the J end lost 4 bases, and 8 bases lay between the germline ends. In nucleotides, the CDR3 is TGTGCCACCGGGAGTGGAGAGACCCAGTACTTC. This codes for CATGSGETQYF.

The J gene is TRBJ2-1, the V gene TRBV5-8, with D unclear. Germline V gives CDR1 SGHTS, CDR2 YDEGEE. V was pared by 6 bases and J by 5 bases, with 21 bases between. This CDR3 spans 16 amino acids. DNA for the CDR3: TGTGCCAGCACCCTCATTAGGTGGAATTCGGACAATGAGCAGTTCTTC. It yields the protein CASTLIRWNSDNEQFF.

The J gene is TRBJ2-6, the V gene TRBV18, with 8 bases fitting TRBD1. CDR1 and CDR2 from the germline V gene are KGHSH and LQKENI. Losses at the gene ends were 4 bases for V and 4 bases for J; bases not matched to a gene: 6. This CDR3 region has 16 residues. In DNA form, the CDR3 reads TGTGCCAGCTCACTGCAGGGGGCATCGGGGGCCAACGTCCTGACTTTC. Encoded protein: CASSLQGASGANVLTF.

The chain links TRBV29-1 to TRBJ2-7; TRBD2 might be the D (6 bases). The CDR3 extends over 14 amino acids. The V gene's germline CDR1 is SQVTM and CDR2 ANQGSEA. Trimming took off 8 bases at V and 2 bases at J, with 19 bases between the two ends. This chain's CDR3 is CSSSRRRDAYEQYF. The CDR3 bases are TGCAGCTCCTCCCGCCGGAGGGACGCCTACGAGCAGTACTTC.

The CDR3: CASSLAGTYGEAFF. The CDR3 DNA reads as TGTGCCAGCAGCTTAGCAGGGACGTATGGAGAAGCTTTCTTT. The J gene is TRBJ1-1, the V gene TRBV7-6, with a weak D call TRBD1 (5 bases). V gave up 0 bases and J gave up 8 bases, with 13 bases separating them. The CDR3 sequence is 14 residues long. Germline CDR1 SGHVS, CDR2 FNYEAQ.

In this sample, this clonotype turned up a few times. This chain links TRBV9 with TRBJ2-7; 8 bases map to TRBD1. After removal of 5 bases from V and 3 bases from J, the junction contained 10 bases not matched to a gene. Germline CDR1 and CDR2: SGDLS and YYNGEE. The CDR3 is made up of 15 amino acids. The CDR3 region is CASSGETGVDYEQYF. CDR3 bases: TGTGCCAGCAGTGGGGAGACAGGGGTGGACTACGAGCAGTACTTC.

There are many counts of this clonotype. V usage is TRBV24-1 and J usage is TRBJ2-1, with a tentative D call TRBD1 (5 bases). Germline values: CDR1 KGHDR, CDR2 SFDVKD. V lost 4 bases to trimming and J lost 7 bases, with 19 bases between them. The CDR3 totals 16 residues. The CDR3 bases are TGTGCCACCAGTGACCAAACCAGGCCAGGGAAGAATGAGCAGTTCTTC. Residues: CATSDQTRPGKNEQFF.

Only a few counts were recorded for this clonotype. The CDR3 here is CSFLRLAGEPQYF. The CDR3 DNA follows: TGCAGTTTCCTCAGACTAGCGGGAGAACCGCAGTACTTC. The rearrangement joins TRBV20-1 to TRBJ2-7; 12 bases line up with TRBD2. The CDR3 contains 13 residues. V was clipped by 8 bases and J by 9 bases; unmatched bases: 11. In germline, CDR1 is DFQATT, CDR2 SNEGSKA (reference sequence).

The chain employs TRBV18 and TRBJ2-1; the D is unclear. Trimming removed 0 bases from V and 7 bases from J, with 7 bases in between. Germline-derived CDR1 and CDR2 are KGHSH and LQKENI. The CDR3 contains 13 residues. DNA of the CDR3: TGTGCCAGCTCACCACCGGGTGAGAATGAGCAGTTCTTC. It encodes CASSPPGENEQFF.

This clonotype was found many times. The chain is built from TRBV11-2 and TRBJ2-6, with D perhaps TRBD1 or TRBD2 (5 bases each). V was shortened by 2 bases and J by 0 bases, with 17 bases between the two germline ends. This CDR3 has 19 residues. The germline CDR1 and CDR2 sequences are SGHAT and FQNNGV. The DNA of the CDR3 is TGTGCCAGCAGCTTACCACGCGAGGGGACCTACTCTGGGGCCAACGTCCTGACTTTC. Protein sequence: CASSLPREGTYSGANVLTF.

The sample holds many counts of this clonotype. This sequence joins TRBV10-3 and TRBJ2-7; no definite D call. This CDR3 region has 12 residues. V lost 2 bases and J lost 4, with 6 bases in between. CDR1 and CDR2 from the germline V gene are ENHRY and SYGVKD. CDR3 protein: CAISEDRYEQYF. As DNA, the CDR3 is TGTGCCATCAGTGAGGACCGGTACGAGCAGTACTTC.

The chain has TRBV2 and TRBJ2-7; D is unresolved. Trimming took off 10 bases at V and 0 bases at J, with 19 bases between the two ends. This CDR3 region has 15 residues. CDR1 and CDR2 from the germline V gene are SNHLY and FYNNEI. CDR3 DNA: TGTGCCACCGAACCCTCCCCCAGGAGCTCCTACGAGCAGTACTTC. It codes for CATEPSPRSSYEQYF.

This clonotype appeared a few times. This sequence joins TRBV3-1 and TRBJ1-1; D remains unclear. Germline V gene data show CDR1 as LGHDT and CDR2 as YNNKEL (reference sequence). V was pared by 3 bases and J by 4 bases, with 6 bases between. The CDR3 totals 12 residues. CDR3 region: CASSHWGTEAFF. DNA of the CDR3: TGTGCCAGCAGCCACTGGGGCACTGAAGCTTTCTTT. Full variable domain (remainder filled in from reference TRBV3-1 and TRBJ1-1): DTAVSQTPKYLVTQMGNDKSIKCEQNLGHDTMYWYKQDSKKFLKIMFSYNNKELIINETVPNRFSPKSPDKAHLNLHINSLELGDSAVYFCASSHWGTEAFFGQGTRLTVV.

The table lists this clonotype with many counts. This chain uses TRBV12-3 or TRBV12-4 with TRBJ1-2, with D unclear. With 3 bases removed from V and 1 base from J, the gap between germline ends came to 12 bases. The CDR3 extends over 15 amino acids. As DNA, the CDR3 is TGTGCCAGCAGTTTTCGGCAGGACTATAACTATGGCTACACCTTC. It translates to CASSFRQDYNYGYTF.

This clonotype was counted a few times. J is TRBJ1-3 and V is TRBV5-1, with no clear D. This CDR3 region has 13 residues. Germline CDR1 is SGHRS and CDR2 is YFSETQ. Trimming cost V 3 bases and J 4 bases, with 8 bases left between them. The CDR3 coding sequence is TGCGCCAGCAGCTCCCGGTCGGGAAACACCATATATTTT. Translated: CASSSRSGNTIYF.

The CDR3 spells CSARDGSPDTQYF. The CDR3 DNA is TGCAGTGCTAGAGATGGGTCCCCAGATACGCAGTATTTT. The chain uses TRBV20-1 and TRBJ2-3; no clear D. CDR3 length: 13 residues. Germline values: CDR1 DFQATT, CDR2 SNEGSKA (reference sequence). Trimming took off 0 bases at V and 4 bases at J, with 8 bases between the two ends.

This clonotype occurred a few times. V is TRBV11-2 and J is TRBJ2-1, with 15 bases that match TRBD2. In germline, CDR1 is SGHAT, CDR2 FQNNGV. The CDR3 runs 16 residues. V trimming: 8 bases; J trimming: 4 bases; junction bases outside the gene matches: 6. As DNA, the CDR3 is TGTGCCAGCCGACGGACTAGCGGGAGGGGATACAATGAGCAGTTCTTC. Its translation: CASRRTSGRGYNEQFF.

This clonotype was seen only a few times. The rearrangement uses TRBV27 and TRBJ2-3; 9 nucleotides agree with TRBD1. The ends lost 6 bases at V and 4 bases at J; junction bases unmatched: 11. The CDR3 is made up of 16 amino acids. CDR1 is MNHEY, CDR2 SMNVEV, per germline (reference sequence). The CDR3 spells CASSQLGQGKSDTQYF. The CDR3 DNA follows: TGTGCCAGCAGCCAACTGGGACAGGGTAAATCAGATACGCAGTATTTT.

This clonotype has more than one count but fewer than ten. V gene TRBV2 combines with J gene TRBJ1-2, with D possibly matching TRBD1 (6 bases). Germline lookup yields CDR1 SNHLY and CDR2 FYNNEI. V was shortened by 6 bases and J by 1 base, with 15 bases between the two germline ends. The CDR3 consists of 15 residues. The CDR3 protein is CASRPTPDSNYGYTF. The CDR3 region has the DNA TGTGCCAGCAGGCCGACCCCGGACAGTAACTATGGCTACACCTTC.

The rearrangement uses TRBV20-1 and TRBJ1-1; TRBD1 matches 9 bases. There are 13 residues in the CDR3. V was pared by 7 bases and J by 4 bases, with 7 bases of the junction left unmatched. Germline CDR1 and CDR2: DFQATT and SNEGSKA (reference sequence). The CDR3 nucleotides read TGCAGTGTTTCGACAGGGGGTGCCACTGAAGCTTTCTTT. Protein product: CSVSTGGATEAFF.

This clonotype was found many times. The chain recombines TRBV20-1 with TRBJ2-7; 10 bases agree with TRBD2. V was pared by 6 bases and J by 2 bases, with 4 bases of the junction left unmatched. CDR1 and CDR2 (germline): DFQATT, SNEGSKA (reference sequence). The CDR3 is 13 residues long. This CDR3 reads CSAGGLAAYEQYF. The CDR3 nucleotides read TGCAGTGCGGGCGGACTAGCGGCCTACGAGCAGTACTTC.

Remarks on this clonotype: A much larger clone lies one base from this, so it may be a read error. In DNA, the CDR3 is TGTGCCAGCAGTTTTGCGTGGGATACGCAGTATTTT. This codes for CASSFAWDTQYF. The rearrangement joins TRBV12-3 or TRBV12-4 to TRBJ2-3; D remains ambiguous. The length of the CDR3 is 12 residues. V lost 3 bases and J lost 6, with 7 bases in between.